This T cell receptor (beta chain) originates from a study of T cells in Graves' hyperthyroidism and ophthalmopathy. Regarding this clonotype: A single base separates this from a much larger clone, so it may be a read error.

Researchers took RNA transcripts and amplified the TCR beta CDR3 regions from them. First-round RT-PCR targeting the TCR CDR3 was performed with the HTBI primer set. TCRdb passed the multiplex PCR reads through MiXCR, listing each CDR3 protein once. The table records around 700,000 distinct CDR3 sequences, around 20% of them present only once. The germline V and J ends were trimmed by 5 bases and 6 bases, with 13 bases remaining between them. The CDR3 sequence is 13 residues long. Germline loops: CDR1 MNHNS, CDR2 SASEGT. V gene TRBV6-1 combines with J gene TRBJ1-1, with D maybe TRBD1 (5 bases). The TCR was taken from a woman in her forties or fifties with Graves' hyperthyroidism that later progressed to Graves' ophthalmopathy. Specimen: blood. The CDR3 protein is CASSYGGYAEAFF. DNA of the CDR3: TGTGCCAGCAGTTATGGGGGGTACGCTGAAGCTTTCTTT.